These T cell receptor beta chains were read from a single sample in a study of T cells in localized non-small cell lung cancer. Sequenced by immunoSEQ multiplex PCR; TCRdb stores in-frame clones only, minus some. In the table there are approximately 65,000 clones, about four fifths of which are singletons. This specimen consisted of PBMCs, obtained before any cancer treatment. The receptors shown here come from a man aged 40-75 years with stage II lung adenocarcinoma. Each CDR3 is given with its conserved first and last residue. D genes are given only for firm matches. Size is stated for part of the rows, as once, few or many counts, or as a class when the clone is expanded.

TRBD1	TRBJ1-1	TRBV18	-	TGTGCCAGCTCAGGGACAGGGGCTGAAGCTTTCTTT	CASSGTGAEAFF
TRBD1	TRBJ1-1	TRBV4-1	-	TGCGCCAGCAGCCATACGGGACAGTCTCAGCGCGAAGCTTTCTTT	CASSHTGQSQREAFF
TRBD1	TRBJ1-6	TRBV25-1	-	TGTGCCAGCACTTACAGGGGAGGATCACCCCTCCACTTT	CASTYRGGSPLHF
TRBD1	TRBJ1-4	TRBV7-9	once	TGTGCCAGCAGCTTAGCGCGGACAGGGGAGTGGGAAAAACTGTTTTTT	CASSLARTGEWEKLFF
-	TRBJ1-2	TRBV6-5	-	TGTGCCAGCAGTTATGCAGGGAATGGCTACACCTTC	CASSYAGNGYTF
-	TRBJ1-4	TRBV19	-	TGTGCCAGTAGTCTCTACAGTGCAACTAATGAAAAACTGTTTTTT	CASSLYSATNEKLFF
-	TRBJ1-5	TRBV27	once	TGTGCCAGCAGTTTAACCGGGATCAATCAGCCCCAGCATTTT	CASSLTGINQPQHF
-	TRBJ2-3	TRBV7-9	-	TGTGCCAGCAGCCGAGGGGCCACAGATACGCAGTATTTT	CASSRGATDTQYF
TRBD2	TRBJ2-7	TRBV29-1	-	TGCAGCGTTCGCGCTGGCGGGAGTTCCTACGAGCAGTACTTC	CSVRAGGSSYEQYF
-	TRBJ1-5	TRBV10-2	-	TGCGCCAGCAGCCGGGAAGGACAGCCCCAGCATTTT	CASSREGQPQHF
-	TRBJ2-6	TRBV6-5	few	TGTGCCAGCAGTACGAGCTCTGGGGCCAACGTCCTGACTTTC	CASSTSSGANVLTF
-	TRBJ1-2	TRBV5-8	once	TGTGCCAGCAGCTTGGGGAGGACAGTCAACTATGGCTACACCTTC	CASSLGRTVNYGYTF
-	TRBJ1-2	TRBV6-5	-	TGTGCCAGCAGTTACGTAAGCTATAACTATGGCTACACCTTC	CASSYVSYNYGYTF
-	TRBJ1-1	TRBV6-1	-	TGTGCCAGCAGTGAACAGGGGTCCGTGAACACTGAAGCTTTCTTT	CASSEQGSVNTEAFF
-	TRBJ1-1	TRBV18	-	TGTGCCAGCTCACCAAGGAGTGACACTGAAGCTTTCTTT	CASSPRSDTEAFF
-	TRBJ2-5	TRBV5-4	-	TGTGCCAGCAGCCCCTCAGGACGTAGTGGAGAGACCCAGTACTTC	CASSPSGRSGETQYF
TRBD1	TRBJ1-2	TRBV2	-	TGTGCCAGCAGTGCAGGGGGCGCGCGCTATGGCTACACCTTC	CASSAGGARYGYTF
TRBD2	TRBJ2-1	TRBV12-5	-	TGTGCTAGTGGTTTGGGGGGACTAGCGGGAGGGCCTCAGTTCTTC	CASGLGGLAGGPQFF
-	TRBJ2-2	TRBV30	-	TGTGCCTGGAGTAGAGTAGCAAAGAACACCGGGGAGCTGTTTTTT	CAWSRVAKNTGELFF
-	TRBJ1-1	TRBV18	-	TGTGCCAGCTCACCTGATATGAACACTGAAGCTTTCTTT	CASSPDMNTEAFF
-	TRBJ1-5	TRBV6-5	-	TGTGCCAGCAGTCCTGACTATAATCAGCCCCAGCATTTT	CASSPDYNQPQHF
-	TRBJ2-1	TRBV4-1	-	TGCGCCAGCAGCGAAGACTACAATGAGCAGTTCTTC	CASSEDYNEQFF
-	TRBJ2-4	TRBV6-1	-	TGTGCCAGCTCGACAGCTAGAAACATTCAGTACTTC	CASSTARNIQYF
-	TRBJ1-2	TRBV6-1	-	TGTGCCAGCAGTGAACAAGGAGGGGGGGGCTATGGCTACACCTTC	CASSEQGGGGYGYTF
TRBD1	TRBJ1-2	TRBV15	-	TGTGCCACCAGCTGGGACAGGGTGAGCTATGGCTACACCTTC	CATSWDRVSYGYTF
-	TRBJ2-5	TRBV5-1	-	TGCGCCAGCAGCTTGGCTTCTCAAGCGGGAGAGACCCAGTACTTC	CASSLASQAGETQYF
-	TRBJ2-7	TRBV7-9	-	TGTGCCAGCAGCCCTCAACTAGCCCTCGAACCCGAGCAGTACTTC	CASSPQLALEPEQYF
-	TRBJ2-2	TRBV7-6	-	TGTGCCAGCAGCGCTCTCGGGACCGGGGAGCTGTTTTTT	CASSALGTGELFF
TRBD2	TRBJ2-5	TRBV2	-	TGTGCCAGCCTTAGCGGGAGAGAGACCCAGTACTTC	CASLSGRETQYF